This entry concerns a single T cell receptor (beta chain). The record originates from a study of blood T cell repertoires in COVID-19. Study information: The origin of the acute and convalescent COVID-19 samples was the United States, Italy and Spain.

CDR1 SEHNR and CDR2 FQNEAQ come from the germline V gene (reference sequence). The CDR3 is 14 amino acids. V dropped 6 bases and J dropped 2; count of bases not matched to a gene: 4. Individuals drawn from about two dozen US areas were about 18 to 100 years old. Participants' reported clinical history set cohort assignment. Original processing notes: Reference gene primer amplification yielded estimated nucleated cell counts. Data came from immunoSEQ multiplex PCR; TCRdb stores just in-frame clones and leaves some out. V, J and clone size derive from that table, while D and trimming were established from the DNA sequence. Among roughly 250,000 clones listed, approximately 90% were seen once.

The receptor's source is a woman in her forties with acute COVID-19. The V gene is TRBV7-9, the J gene TRBJ2-5; 9 bases agree with TRBD1. Source material: PBMCs or T cells enriched from blood (not recorded which). CDR3 in amino acids: CASSGGTGQETQYF. The CDR3 DNA reads as TGTGCCAGCAGTGGGGGGACAGGGCAAGAGACCCAGTACTTC.